This T cell receptor (beta chain) originates from a study of T cell responses to AZD1222 COVID-19 vaccine. Overall study findings and caveats: Spike-specific TCR breadth rose after two AZD1222 doses, and depth rose as well.

Concerning this clone: Antigen unknown.

The J segment lost 2 bases and the V segment lost 5 bases, leaving 4 bases of the junction unmatched. Germline V gene lookup returns CDR1 MDHEN and CDR2 SYDVKM. CDR3 length equals 16 residues. Pooling was applied to second doses at about 4 or about 12 weeks. Sequencing was performed with immunoSEQ multiplex PCR; in TCRdb, only in-frame clones are kept and a portion is missing. Seen here are over 150,000 clones, approximately 93% observed once, and the top ten hold approximately 3.4%. Here the sequenced sample was peripheral blood, taken 28 days after the second AZD1222 dose. The J gene is TRBJ1-6, the V gene TRBV28, with 9 bases aligning to TRBD1. This receptor was obtained from an adult who received the AZD1222 COVID-19 vaccine. In nucleotides, the CDR3 is TGTGCCAGCAGTACCACAGGGGGCCCCTATAATTCACCCCTCCACTTT. It is translated as CASSTTGGPYNSPLHF.